Below, one T cell receptor (beta chain) is given with its context. Produced via immunoSEQ multiplex PCR; TCRdb's table is partial and in-frame only. The data hold 55,000 to 70,000 clones, with 86% observed a single time. This sample was included in a study of OX40 agonist ivuxolimab in advanced cancers. Overall study: An agonistic human IgG2 monoclonal antibody against OX40 (CD134) was given. Males comprised 75% to 90% of the group, whose mean age was approximately 60 years (range about 20 to 85).

The CDR3 has 13 residues. Germline V gives CDR1 LNHDA, CDR2 SQIVND (reference sequence). The TCR comes from an adult with an advanced solid tumor such as melanoma, head and neck, liver or kidney cancer. The starting material was CD4+ or CD8+ T cells sorted from blood, obtained in a trial of the OX40 agonist ivuxolimab. The chain is built from TRBV19 and TRBJ1-5, with a tentative D call TRBD1 (5 bases). The CDR3 region is CAQTGEFGQPQHF. The CDR3 nucleotides are TGTGCTCAGACGGGGGAATTTGGGCAGCCCCAGCATTTT.